The entry that follows covers one T cell receptor beta chain sequence. It lacks a known antigen. The record has no base qualities; no much larger clone is one base away. Clipping removes 6 bases from V and 4 bases from J, with 2 as the unmatched junction base count. Taken from cysteine to phenylalanine, the CDR3 has 14 residues. Only the CDR3 portion is preserved as DNA: 42 bases, with reading frame beginning at the first base. CDR1 and CDR2 are read off the germline V gene (reference sequence) as MNHNY and SVGAGI. The library was generated by the immunoSEQ multiplex PCR assay. For the multiplex PCR, a mixture combining 60 forward primers for TCR Vbeta segments and 13 reverse primers for TCR Jbeta segments was used. The CDR3 region of rearranged TCR beta genes was amplified from genomic DNA with a multiplex PCR assay. The amplified TCR beta libraries were sequenced on the Illumina HiSeq System as 87-base-pair reads. On the study's bioinformatics: In a later analysis, tens of millions of unique TCR beta chains were counted across the 500 to 700 repertoires, and roughly 9.9 million of these chains were shared by at least two donors. A nearest-neighbor algorithm error-corrected the raw reads and collapsed the reads into unique sequences, merging closely related sequences to remove PCR and sequencing errors. V, D and J gene segments were assigned by aligning CDR3 sequences to IMGT reference sequences. For a sequence to be retained, a match of at least six nucleotides to both a V gene segment and a J gene segment was required. A rearrangement was called productive if the CDR3 had no stop codons and remained in frame with V and J, and every other rearrangement was called non-productive. CDR3 was defined by IMGT convention, running from the second conserved V-encoded cysteine to the conserved J-encoded phenylalanine. The earlier analysis of roughly 590 of the donors excluded sequences that lacked an unambiguous match to a single V gene segment. In an earlier analysis of approximately 550 of the donors, V segments were called functional above 56.7% productive rearrangements and were called segregating when the between-donor standard deviation exceeded 5%. To diagnose cytomegalovirus status from the catalog of TCR beta chain sequences, a statistical classification framework was built. V and J gene assignment, in a later analysis, came from comparing TCR nucleotide sequences with IMGT/GENE-DB human TR gene sequences. Using the TCRdist pipeline, a later analysis assigned CDR3 sequences along with most-parsimonious VDJ recombination scenarios. A later analysis defined each TCR beta chain by its CDR3 amino acid sequence plus V-gene family, and excluded reads lacking a unique V-gene family. A later analysis removed nearly 600 highly shared, low-generation-probability nucleotide sequences to deal with suspected cross-contamination and a sequencing artifact. For each public chain, a later analysis derived a clonal expansion index from normalized ranks of inferred template counts within each repertoire. In a later analysis, generation probabilities were computed using a VDJ recombination model fitted to out-of-frame rearrangements, and the results were checked against IGoR. In a later analysis, hypergeometric tests were used to score TCR-TCR, TCR-HLA and TCR-CMV co-occurrence, with a repertoire-size bias correction applied to TCR pairs. In a later analysis, false discovery rates were estimated by permuting HLA or CMV assignments 20 times. In a later analysis, co-occurring TCRs were grouped using DBSCAN, and TCRdist sequence similarity was added for clustering within HLA-allele-positive subsets. Repertoires with fewer than 30,000 or more than 120,000 public chains were left out of co-occurrence clustering, as were four to six repertoires with anomalous nucleotide sharing. The source is immuneACCESS, and TCRdb retained only in-frame sequences with V and J called. Part of the clones is not carried over; for the studies checked, unresolved V genes explain less than half of this, and the remainder is unexplained. V, J and clone size derive from that table, while D and trimming were established from the DNA sequence. The sample table contains some 100,000 clones; only one count was recorded for approximately 65% of them. Together, the top ten hold around 5.5% of the sample.

The cohort comprised several hundred healthy bone marrow donors. All cohort members were sampled while nominally healthy, although unrecorded immune exposures were likely present. The donor tested CMV seropositive, placing the donor among the 289 seropositive members of the cohort. A peripheral blood sample was collected from each donor, and TCR beta sequencing was performed on peripheral blood mononuclear cells. Genomic DNA extraction from the blood cell samples was performed with the Qiagen DNeasy Blood Extraction Kit. This sample is drawn from a study of cytomegalovirus exposure and HLA in healthy donors (dated by TCRdb to between 2016 and 2019). As for the study more broadly: An earlier analysis of several hundred of the donors reported roughly 300 Gb of sequence data and 117 million unique TCR beta sequences obtained from about 170 million T cells. An early release covering roughly 580 HLA-typed donors comprised about 300 gigabases of sequencing data and 85 million or so unique TCR sequences. Of the approximately 400 genotyped donors, 81% fell in the genetic ancestry cluster associated with self-reported Caucasian donors. The study was designed to test whether signatures of past pathogen exposure could be identified by cataloging public T cell receptors. The study used immunosequencing to profile the T cell repertoires of hundreds of subjects and linked those repertoires to cytomegalovirus serostatus. Besides the first cohort of 500 to 700 subjects, a separate validation cohort made up of over 100 different subjects was used. High-throughput TCR immunosequencing, statistical association of individual TCRs with disease status, and machine learning were combined to predict cytomegalovirus infection status. In a later analysis, previously published TCR beta repertoires from 666 donors were re-analyzed and high-resolution HLA genotyping was added so that TCR occurrence patterns could be studied. The later analysis used no new phenotypic data to find candidate immune exposures, relying instead on TCR beta sequences and their occurrence across donors. To decide whether each TCR beta V gene segment behaved as functional or pseudogenic, an earlier analysis of over 500 of the donors relied on high-throughput TCR beta sequencing. Donor age, sex, ethnicity and CMV serostatus were collected together with the repertoire data. In a later genetic analysis, genome-wide SNP genotypes for about 55% of the 666 donors were used, and that subset was treated as a discovery cohort. Every repertoire in the discovery cohort had been generated on one and the same sequencing platform. HLA typing covered class I and class II loci at four-digit resolution. The number of typed donors differed by locus: about 620-630 for A, B, C, DRB1 and DQB1; 500 to 550 for DQA1; over 600 for DPA1; and some 470 for DPB1. Four or five DR-DQ haplotypes were handled as single units for association and clustering because linkage in the cohort was strong. Among roughly 400 genotyped donors of the cohort, an average of about 240,000 unique TCR beta nucleotide sequences was sequenced per donor, of which about 18% were non-productive.

The research as a whole found: The 87-base-pair reads could not distinguish some IMGT-functional V segments, including TRBV6-2 and TRBV6-3, so those segments were excluded. Broadly in line with IMGT annotations, most TCR beta V segments showed up in productive rearrangements about 90% or about 30% of the time in an earlier analysis of 450 to 750 of the donors. CMV serostatus was the only immune exposure information available for the cohort. Most TCR sequences were observed very rarely across donors, whereas some public TCRs were present in many individuals. V-gene and J-gene trimming of TCR beta chains was associated with a missense DCLRE1C variant in a later genetic analysis, and the association was replicated in an independent cohort. In a later analysis, HLA-associated TCR beta chains showed more clonal expansion and lower generation probabilities than non-associated chains that were equally common. Because counts were too low, roughly 16 rarely observed V segments, including chromosome 9 orphons, were left out of the earlier analysis of 587 of the donors. In both the original and validation cohorts, the classifier was reported to diagnose cytomegalovirus status with high specificity and sensitivity. Strong co-occurrence of HLA alleles, especially DR and DQ, made assigning TCR associations to individual alleles difficult. In vitro tests confirmed that a few of the cytomegalovirus-associated TCR beta chains recognize cytomegalovirus antigens. Correlated functional status among segregating V segments might reflect linkage disequilibrium, but an unknown experimental factor could not be ruled out. Because HLA typing was missing for some donors at each locus, association tests included only the typed subset. A cluster of highly shared sequence variants was judged likely to represent a technical artifact of the sequencing pipeline. A further reported finding was that TCR beta sequences accurately predicted the HLA-A and HLA-B alleles for most subjects in the first cohort. In a later analysis, TCR association rates were found to vary across HLA loci, with the most associated TCRs seen for DRB1 alleles and the fewest for HLA-C alleles. Most CMV-associated TCR beta chains appeared to be HLA-restricted in a later analysis, and the HLA associations seemed to be driven largely by CMV exposure. At a false discovery rate of 0.05, a later analysis linked 16,951 TCR beta sequences to specific HLA alleles. In this cohort, only TCR beta chains were sequenced, and detectable features were limited by the absence of alpha or paired-chain data. The study gave a list of roughly 150 TCR beta chains associated with cytomegalovirus. According to a later genetic analysis, donors in an Asian-associated ancestry cluster had fewer N-insertions in productive TCRs than the approximately 630-donor mean. According to the authors, the approach could potentially be generalized to other disease states and immunological phenotypes. The presence/absence analyses assumed that sequencing depth was roughly uniform across donors, and that assumption may not be true. According to a later analysis, parvovirus B19, influenza, CMV and Epstein-Barr virus appeared linked to several top co-occurrence clusters.

This receptor was identified in a woman aged 30 to 39 in good health and CMV-seropositive. The sample comprised PBMCs. The chain is made from TRBV6-6 and TRBJ2-3; 12 middle bases align to TRBD2. The DNA sequence is TGTGCCAGCAGAAGACTAGCGGGGGCAGATACGCAGTATTTT. Its protein is CASRRLAGADTQYF.